The rows below give T cell receptor beta chains drawn from one sample of a study of cytomegalovirus exposure and HLA in healthy donors. Method: immunoSEQ multiplex PCR; TCRdb's copy keeps in-frame clones and lacks some. The sample holds 100,000 to 150,000 clones, 77% seen once. Sequencing used PBMCs. Receptors originate from a woman between 40 and 55 years old in good health and CMV-seropositive. The CDR3 runs from the conserved cysteine through the conserved F or W. D genes are given only for firm matches. Not all rows give a size; the values are once, few, many and, for expanded clones, a class.

V	J	D	length	size	DNA	CDR3
TRBV19	TRBJ2-1	TRBD2	15	-	TGTGCCAGTAGTATAGGACTAGCGGGAGGGGCTGAGCAGTTCTTC	CASSIGLAGGAEQFF
TRBV9	TRBJ2-7	-	18	-	TGTGCCAGCAGCGTATCTCCATTAGTCGGGGGAAGCTCCTACGAGCAGTACTTC	CASSVSPLVGGSSYEQYF
TRBV7-9	TRBJ2-7	TRBD2	16	-	TGTGCCAGCAGCTCCCACACTAGCGGGAGGGCCTACGAGCAGTACTTC	CASSSHTSGRAYEQYF
TRBV21-1	TRBJ2-7	-	17	-	TGTGCCAGCAGCCCCCTCCCCCCTAGCGGGGGCTCCTACGAGCAGTACTTC	CASSPLPPSGGSYEQYF
TRBV6-1	TRBJ1-5	TRBD1	12	-	TGTGCCAGCGGACAGGGTCATCAGCCCCAGCATTTT	CASGQGHQPQHF
TRBV11-2	TRBJ2-7	TRBD1	14	few	TGTGCCAGCAGCTTTAACAGGGGATCCTACGAGCAGTACTTC	CASSFNRGSYEQYF
TRBV6-5	TRBJ1-2	TRBD1	14	-	TGTGCCAGCAGTTCCACAGGGGGCCCTGTTGACTACACCTTC	CASSSTGGPVDYTF
TRBV30	TRBJ1-2	TRBD1	14	-	TGTGCCTGGACCGGGACAGGGCCTAACTATGGCTACACCTTC	CAWTGTGPNYGYTF
TRBV19	TRBJ1-5	-	16	-	TGTGCCAGTAGTATTATTACAGGGAACACTGATCAGCCCCAGCATTTT	CASSIITGNTDQPQHF
TRBV5-4	TRBJ2-7	-	16	few	TGTGCCAGCAGCCCACCGGGAAAGACATCTCGCTACGAGCAGTACTTC	CASSPPGKTSRYEQYF
TRBV23-1	TRBJ2-5	-	12	-	TGCGCCAGCAGTCGATTCCGGGAGACCCAGTACTTC	CASSRFRETQYF
TRBV6-5	TRBJ2-7	-	14	-	TGTGCCAGCTACAATCAGGGCTTCTCCTACGAGCAGTACTTC	CASYNQGFSYEQYF
TRBV5-1	TRBJ1-3	-	13	-	TGCGCCAGCAGCCCGAGCTCTGGAAACACCATATATTTT	CASSPSSGNTIYF
TRBV25-1	TRBJ2-7	TRBD1	16	few	TGTGCCAGCAGTGAATACGGCGGGACAGGGTTGGCCGAGCAGTACTTC	CASSEYGGTGLAEQYF
TRBV7-2	TRBJ2-7	-	11	-	TGTGCCAGCAGCTCCCACCGGGAGCAGTACTTC	CASSSHREQYF
TRBV6-1	TRBJ1-2	-	12	-	TGTGCCAGCAGTGGCGGGGGAGGTGGCTACATCTTC	CASSGGGGGYIF
TRBV11-2	TRBJ2-1	-	16	-	TGTGCCAGCAGCCCCATAGACCGTCAGGGAAAGTATGAGCAGTTCTTC	CASSPIDRQGKYEQFF
TRBV25-1	TRBJ2-7	-	14	few	TGTGCCAGCAGTTTGGGTGGAGGGCTCTACGAGCAGTACTTC	CASSLGGGLYEQYF
TRBV19	TRBJ2-3	-	13	-	TGTGCCAGTAGTTCACTAGGGACAGATACGCAGTATTTT	CASSSLGTDTQYF
TRBV5-1	TRBJ1-5	-	13	once	TGCGCCAGCAGCTTGAGCCCGTATCAGCCCCAGCATTTT	CASSLSPYQPQHF
TRBV6-1	TRBJ2-3	TRBD1	15	-	TGTGCCAGCAGTCCCGGGACAGTGGGCACAGATACGCAGTATTTT	CASSPGTVGTDTQYF
TRBV11-2	TRBJ2-7	TRBD2	17	-	TGTGCCAGCAGCCGAAATATGATTACTAGCGGAAGCTACGAGCAGTACTTC	CASSRNMITSGSYEQYF
TRBV5-1	TRBJ2-2	-	15	-	TGCGCCAGCAGCTCCGCTACCAGGGAAACCGGGGAGCTGTTTTTT	CASSSATRETGELFF
TRBV18	TRBJ2-2	-	15	-	TGTGCCAGCTCACCGATCCGAGCGAACACCGGGGAGCTGTTTTTT	CASSPIRANTGELFF
TRBV25-1	TRBJ2-5	TRBD1	14	-	TGTGCCAGCAGTGACCGGACAGGGAGGGAGACCCAGTACTTC	CASSDRTGRETQYF
TRBV28	TRBJ2-2	TRBD2	15	-	TGTGCCAGCAGTTTAAGCGGGAGGGGCCCGGGGGAGCTGTTTTTT	CASSLSGRGPGELFF
TRBV29-1	TRBJ2-2	-	12	-	TGCAGCGCAATTACGGGGGCCGGGGAGCTGTTTTTT	CSAITGAGELFF
TRBV30	TRBJ2-7	TRBD1	12	-	TGTGCCTGGAAGCCAGGGGGATACGAGCAGTACTTC	CAWKPGGYEQYF
TRBV19	TRBJ1-2	TRBD1	14	-	TGTGCCAGTAGTATCAACAGGGGTAACTATGGCTACACCTTC	CASSINRGNYGYTF
TRBV29-1	TRBJ2-1	-	15	once	TGCAGCGTTGGAGTCCAGGGCGAATCCTACAATGAGCAGTTCTTC	CSVGVQGESYNEQFF
TRBV2	TRBJ1-3	-	12	few	TGTGCCAGCAGTCCGACAGGCGGCACCATATATTTT	CASSPTGGTIYF
TRBV27	TRBJ1-1	-	15	-	TGTGCCAGCAGATCAACCCGGGACAAGAACACTGAAGCTTTCTTT	CASRSTRDKNTEAFF
TRBV15	TRBJ1-1	TRBD1	14	few	TGTGCCACCAGCAACAGGGGAGGGAACACTGAAGCTTTCTTT	CATSNRGGNTEAFF
TRBV19	TRBJ1-4	-	13	-	TGTGCCACCTCCGTGGGTAGGGGTGAAAAACTGTTTTTT	CATSVGRGEKLFF
TRBV2	TRBJ2-5	TRBD1	14	-	TGTGCCAGCAGTCGGGACAGGGGGCGAGAGACCCAGTACTTC	CASSRDRGRETQYF
TRBV6-5	TRBJ1-1	-	14	-	TGTGCCAGCAGTTACTCCGGGGTGAACACTGAAGCTTTCTTT	CASSYSGVNTEAFF
TRBV29-1	TRBJ2-1	TRBD1	11	-	TGCAGCGTAGACAGGGTGAATGAGCAGTTCTTC	CSVDRVNEQFF
TRBV28	TRBJ2-1	TRBD2	16	-	TGTGCCAGCAGTTCCAGAGCGGGAGGGCCGTACAATGAGCAGTTCTTC	CASSSRAGGPYNEQFF
TRBV28	TRBJ2-7	TRBD2	14	-	TGTGCCAGCAGCCTAGCGGGAGGATCCTACGAGCAGTACTTC	CASSLAGGSYEQYF
TRBV27	TRBJ2-5	TRBD1	14	-	TGTGCCAGCAGTTTTAGGACAGGGGGCGAGACCCAGTACTTC	CASSFRTGGETQYF
TRBV10-3	TRBJ2-5	TRBD2	14	-	TGTGCCATCAGTGCCCCGGGGGGTCAAGAGACCCAGTACTTC	CAISAPGGQETQYF